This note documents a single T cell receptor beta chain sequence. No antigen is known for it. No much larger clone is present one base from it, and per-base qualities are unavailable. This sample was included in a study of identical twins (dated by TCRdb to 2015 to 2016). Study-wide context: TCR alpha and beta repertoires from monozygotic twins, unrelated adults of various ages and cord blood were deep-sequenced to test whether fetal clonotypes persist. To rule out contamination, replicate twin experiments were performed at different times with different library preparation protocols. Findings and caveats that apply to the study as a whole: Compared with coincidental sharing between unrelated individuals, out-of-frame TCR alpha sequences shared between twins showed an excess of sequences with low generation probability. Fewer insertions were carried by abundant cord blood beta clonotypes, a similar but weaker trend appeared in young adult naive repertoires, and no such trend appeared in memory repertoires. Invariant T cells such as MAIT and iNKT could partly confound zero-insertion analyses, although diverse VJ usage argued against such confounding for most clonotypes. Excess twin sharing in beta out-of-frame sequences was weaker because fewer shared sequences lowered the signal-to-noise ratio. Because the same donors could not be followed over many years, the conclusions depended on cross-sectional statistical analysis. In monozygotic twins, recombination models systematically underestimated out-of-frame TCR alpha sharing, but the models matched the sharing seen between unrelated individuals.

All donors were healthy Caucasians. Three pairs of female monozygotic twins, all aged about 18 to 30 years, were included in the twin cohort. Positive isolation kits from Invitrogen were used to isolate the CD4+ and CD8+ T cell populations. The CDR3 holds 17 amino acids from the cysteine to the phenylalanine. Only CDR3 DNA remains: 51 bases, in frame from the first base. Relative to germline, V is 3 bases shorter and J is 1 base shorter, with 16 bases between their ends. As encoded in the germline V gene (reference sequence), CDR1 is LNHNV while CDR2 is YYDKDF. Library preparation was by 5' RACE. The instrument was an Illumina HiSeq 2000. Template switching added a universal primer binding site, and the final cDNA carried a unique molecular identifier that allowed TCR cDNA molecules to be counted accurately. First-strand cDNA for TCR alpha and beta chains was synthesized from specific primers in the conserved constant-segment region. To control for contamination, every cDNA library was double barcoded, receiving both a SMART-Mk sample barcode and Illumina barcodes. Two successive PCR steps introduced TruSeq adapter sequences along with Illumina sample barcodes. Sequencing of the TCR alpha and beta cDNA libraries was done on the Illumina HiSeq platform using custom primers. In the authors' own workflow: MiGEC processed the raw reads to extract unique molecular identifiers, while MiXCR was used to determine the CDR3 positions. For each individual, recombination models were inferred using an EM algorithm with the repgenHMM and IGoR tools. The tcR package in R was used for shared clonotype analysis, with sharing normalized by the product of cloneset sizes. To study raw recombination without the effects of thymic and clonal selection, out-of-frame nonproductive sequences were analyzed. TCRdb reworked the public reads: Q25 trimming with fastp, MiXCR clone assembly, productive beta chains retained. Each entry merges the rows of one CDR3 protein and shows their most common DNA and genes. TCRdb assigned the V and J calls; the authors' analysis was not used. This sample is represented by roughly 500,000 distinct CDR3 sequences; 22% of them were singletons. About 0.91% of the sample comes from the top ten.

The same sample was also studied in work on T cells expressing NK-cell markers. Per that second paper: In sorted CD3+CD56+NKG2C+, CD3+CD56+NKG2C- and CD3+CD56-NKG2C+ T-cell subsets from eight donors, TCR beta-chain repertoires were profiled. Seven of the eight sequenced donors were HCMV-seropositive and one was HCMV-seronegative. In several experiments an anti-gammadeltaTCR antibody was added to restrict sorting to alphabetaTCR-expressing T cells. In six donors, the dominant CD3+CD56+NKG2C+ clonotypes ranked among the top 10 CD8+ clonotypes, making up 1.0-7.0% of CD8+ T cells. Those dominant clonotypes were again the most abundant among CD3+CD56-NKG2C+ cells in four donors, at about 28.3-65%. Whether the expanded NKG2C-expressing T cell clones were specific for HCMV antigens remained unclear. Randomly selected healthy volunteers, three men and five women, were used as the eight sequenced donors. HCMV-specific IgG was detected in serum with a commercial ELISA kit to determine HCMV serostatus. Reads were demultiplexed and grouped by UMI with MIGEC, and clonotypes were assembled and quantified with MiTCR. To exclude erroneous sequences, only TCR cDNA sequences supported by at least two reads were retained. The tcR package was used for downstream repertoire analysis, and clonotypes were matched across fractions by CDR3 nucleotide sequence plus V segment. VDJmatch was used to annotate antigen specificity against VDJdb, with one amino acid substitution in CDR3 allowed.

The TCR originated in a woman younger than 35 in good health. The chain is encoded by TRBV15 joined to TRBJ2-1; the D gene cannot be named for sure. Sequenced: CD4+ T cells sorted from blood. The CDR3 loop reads CATSSFAGDRSYNEQFF. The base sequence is TGTGCCACCAGCAGTTTCGCTGGAGATCGTTCCTACAATGAGCAGTTCTTC.